A selection of T cell receptor beta chains follows, all from one sample in a study of blood T cells in healthy people across ages. TCRdb re-called the 5' RACE reads with MiXCR, one entry per CDR3 protein. Found here are fewer than 2,000,000 distinct CDR3 sequences, 39% of them singletons; the top ten hold roughly 24%. Input material: blood. Receptor source: a human donor in good health. CDR3s include the opening cysteine and the closing phenylalanine or tryptophan. The order of the fields is V gene, D gene, clone size, J gene, CDR3 protein, CDR3 DNA. A D gene is named only where the DNA matches it firmly. Clone size, where shown, is once, few, many, or a class for clones that have expanded.

TRBV4-3	TRBD1	.	TRBJ2-2	CASSHKTGGRTGELFF	TGCGCCAGCAGCCACAAGACAGGGGGGCGGACCGGGGAGCTGTTTTTT
TRBV4-3	TRBD2	.	TRBJ2-1	CASSQEWASGGYNEQFF	TGCGCCAGCAGCCAAGAATGGGCTAGCGGGGGGTACAATGAGCAGTTCTTC
TRBV5-1	TRBD2	few	TRBJ2-1	CASRNSGGYNEQFF	TGCGCCAGCAGAAATAGCGGGGGCTACAATGAGCAGTTCTTC
TRBV4-3	TRBD1	.	TRBJ2-4	CASSQSGTGTGAKNIQYF	TGCGCCAGCAGCCAATCAGGGACAGGGACGGGGGCCAAAAACATTCAGTACTTC
TRBV12-3/TRBV12-4	.	few	TRBJ2-7	CASSLGRRIPYEQYF	TGTGCCAGCAGTTTAGGGCGACGCATACCCTACGAGCAGTACTTC
TRBV5-6	.	.	TRBJ1-6	CASSLRAALSSYNSPLHF	TGTGCCAGCAGCTTGCGCGCAGCCTTGAGCTCCTATAATTCACCCCTCCACTTT
TRBV28	.	.	TRBJ2-7	CASSFSRVFDEQYF	TGTGCCAGCAGTTTTTCCCGGGTCTTTGACGAGCAGTACTTC
TRBV20-1	.	few	TRBJ2-7	CSASTYVGIYEQYF	TGCAGTGCTAGTACGTATGTGGGCATCTACGAGCAGTACTTC
TRBV5-1	TRBD1	few	TRBJ2-4	CASSLEGTGRQQYF	TGCGCCAGCAGCTTGGAAGGGACAGGGAGGCAGCAGTACTTC
TRBV4-3	TRBD1	.	TRBJ2-2	CASSLGTGWSGELFF	TGCGCCAGCAGCCTCGGGACAGGGTGGTCCGGGGAGCTGTTTTTT
TRBV6-2/TRBV6-3	TRBD2	.	TRBJ2-3	CASRTSVTDTQYF	TGTGCCAGCAGGACTAGCGTGACAGATACGCAGTATTTT
TRBV29-1	.	few	TRBJ1-2	CSVGRSDFGGYTF	TGCAGCGTGGGAAGGTCGGACTTCGGGGGCTACACCTTC
TRBV12-3/TRBV12-4	.	few	TRBJ2-3	CASSLTHGRDTDTQYF	TGTGCCAGCAGTTTAACCCACGGTAGGGACACAGATACGCAGTATTTT
TRBV10-3	TRBD2	few	TRBJ2-1	CAISEIGGAGSNGQFF	TGTGCCATCAGTGAAATCGGCGGAGCGGGGAGCAATGGGCAGTTCTTC
TRBV10-3	.	few	TRBJ2-6	CATRQGSGANVPTF	TGTGCCACCAGGCAGGGCTCTGGGGCCAACGTCCCGACTTTC
TRBV2	.	.	TRBJ2-3	CASSGQGFGTDTQYF	TGTGCCAGCAGTGGCCAGGGCTTTGGCACAGATACGCAGTATTTT
TRBV7-9	TRBD2	.	TRBJ2-7	CASSPGLELLYEQYF	TGTGCCAGCAGCCCGGGACTAGAGCTCCTCTACGAGCAGTACTTC
TRBV4-3	.	.	TRBJ2-5	CASSQDPYGTQETQYF	TGCGCCAGCAGCCAAGATCCTTACGGAACCCAAGAGACCCAGTACTTC
TRBV6-2/TRBV6-3	TRBD1	.	TRBJ2-4	CASNDRGDLAKNIQYF	TGTGCCAGCAATGACAGGGGGGACCTAGCCAAAAACATTCAGTACTTC
TRBV27	.	.	TRBJ2-7	CASSLSSGYERYF	TGTGCCAGCAGTTTATCGTCCGGATACGAGCGGTACTTC
TRBV6-5	.	few	TRBJ2-5	CASSYSEGGPETQYF	TGTGCCAGCAGTTACTCAGAGGGGGGCCCTGAGACCCAGTACTTC
TRBV12-3/TRBV12-4	TRBD1	.	TRBJ1-2	CASSTGTGGSYGYTF	TGTGCCAGCAGTACCGGGACAGGGGGGTCGTATGGCTACACCTTC
TRBV6-2/TRBV6-3	.	.	TRBJ1-2	CASSYLSQGGYTF	TGTGCCAGCAGTTACCTTTCACAGGGCGGCTACACCTTC
TRBV2	TRBD1	.	TRBJ2-3	CACTGGITDTQYF	TGTGCCTGTACAGGGGGGATCACAGATACGCAGTATTTT
TRBV5-1	TRBD1	.	TRBJ2-7	CASSLAGTGTEQYF	TGCGCCAGCAGCTTGGCCGGGACAGGGACCGAGCAGTACTTC
TRBV20-1	TRBD1	.	TRBJ1-2	CSAKGQGIFYGYTF	TGCAGTGCTAAAGGACAGGGGATCTTCTATGGCTACACCTTC
TRBV7-9	TRBD1	.	TRBJ2-5	CASSHGTGGLKQETQYF	TGTGCCAGCAGCCACGGGACAGGAGGCCTCAAACAAGAGACCCAGTACTTC
TRBV3-1	TRBD1	once	TRBJ1-2	CASSQPNPGGPGGYTF	TGTGCCAGCAGCCAGCCCAATCCAGGGGGTCCGGGTGGCTACACCTTC
TRBV7-2	.	.	TRBJ1-2	CASSLDVLNYGYTF	TGTGCCAGCAGCTTAGATGTTCTTAACTATGGCTACACCTTC
TRBV15	.	.	TRBJ1-1	CATSTQVGFGTEAFF	TGTGCCACCAGCACCCAAGTGGGTTTCGGCACTGAAGCTTTCTTT
TRBV7-3	.	.	TRBJ2-3	CASSSVGVQYF	TGTGCCAGCAGCTCCGTAGGGGTGCAGTATTTT
TRBV20-1	.	few	TRBJ1-2	CSARDPRPTTNYGYTF	TGCAGTGCTAGAGATCCACGCCCTACTACAAACTATGGCTACACCTTC
TRBV6-5	.	once	TRBJ1-4	CASRAGLLEKLFF	TGTGCCAGCAGAGCCGGCCTCCTCGAAAAACTGTTTTTT
TRBV12-3/TRBV12-4	.	few	TRBJ2-5	CASSERGGQETQYF	TGTGCCAGCAGTGAAAGGGGAGGCCAAGAGACCCAGTACTTC
TRBV7-2	.	.	TRBJ1-2	CASSLSTGRNYTF	TGTGCCAGCAGCTTAAGTACAGGGAGAAACTACACCTTC
TRBV24-1	.	.	TRBJ2-3	CATSDTLHAMLVPTQYF	TGTGCCACCAGCGATACTCTACACGCGATGTTAGTTCCTACGCAGTATTTT
TRBV18	.	few	TRBJ1-1	CASSPAQGVTEAFF	TGTGCCAGCTCACCAGCACAGGGAGTCACTGAAGCTTTCTTT
TRBV25-1	.	few	TRBJ2-3	CASSVGGRSTDTQYF	TGTGCCAGCAGTGTCGGCGGCAGGAGCACAGATACGCAGTATTTT
TRBV14	.	few	TRBJ2-7	CASSQGQGPYYEQYF	TGTGCCAGCAGCCAAGGTCAGGGGCCCTACTACGAGCAGTACTTC
TRBV5-1	.	.	TRBJ2-1	CASRSMTGSYNEQFF	TGCGCCAGCAGATCGATGACAGGATCCTACAACGAGCAGTTCTTC
TRBV4-3	TRBD2	.	TRBJ2-7	CASSQDRRLAGNSYEQYF	TGCGCCAGCAGCCAAGATCGCCGACTAGCGGGGAACTCCTACGAGCAGTACTTC
TRBV12-3/TRBV12-4	.	.	TRBJ2-5	CASSQDGGRGETQYF	TGTGCCAGCAGCCAAGACGGGGGCCGAGGGGAGACCCAGTACTTC
TRBV28	TRBD1	.	TRBJ2-5	CASSASGTGGGETQYF	TGTGCCAGCAGTGCATCCGGGACAGGGGGGGGGGAGACCCAGTACTTC
TRBV5-1	.	many	TRBJ1-2	CASSLAETNYGYTF	TGTGCCAGCAGCTTGGCGGAGACTAACTATGGCTACACCTTC
TRBV28	.	few	TRBJ1-6	CASNPVAGANSPLHF	TGTGCCAGCAATCCAGTGGCAGGGGCCAATTCACCCCTCCACTTT
TRBV4-3	.	.	TRBJ2-1	CTSSQDAGWNEQVF	TGCACCAGCAGCCAAGATGCGGGCTGGAATGAGCAGGTCTTC
TRBV11-3	TRBD2	.	TRBJ2-7	CASSLDPQAGLSTQYF	TGTGCCAGCAGCTTAGATCCCCAAGCGGGGCTATCAACCCAGTACTTC
TRBV25-1	.	.	TRBJ2-1	CASSVGQRRFF	TGTGCCAGCAGTGTAGGACAAAGGAGGTTCTTC
TRBV18	TRBD2	.	TRBJ2-1	CASSPRSGGAYNEQFF	TGTGCCAGCTCACCACGCAGCGGGGGGGCTTACAATGAGCAGTTCTTC
TRBV20-1	TRBD1	few	TRBJ1-2	CSTRGDRGYGYTF	TGCAGTACAAGGGGCGACAGGGGATATGGCTACACCTTC
TRBV12-3/TRBV12-4	.	.	TRBJ1-4	CASSPLGVVDEKLFF	TGTGCCAGCAGTCCCCTTGGGGTGGTGGATGAAAAACTGTTTTTT
TRBV9	.	few	TRBJ2-1	CASSVGPTNNEQFF	TGTGCCAGCAGCGTAGGTCCCACGAACAATGAGCAGTTCTTC
TRBV29-1	.	.	TRBJ1-2	CSVSGGSWGTRVNGYTF	TGCAGCGTCTCTGGGGGGTCATGGGGCACCAGGGTCAATGGCTACACCTTC
TRBV7-8	TRBD1	.	TRBJ1-2	CASSKGQGSANYGYTF	TGTGCCAGCAGCAAGGGACAGGGATCAGCAAACTATGGCTACACCTTC